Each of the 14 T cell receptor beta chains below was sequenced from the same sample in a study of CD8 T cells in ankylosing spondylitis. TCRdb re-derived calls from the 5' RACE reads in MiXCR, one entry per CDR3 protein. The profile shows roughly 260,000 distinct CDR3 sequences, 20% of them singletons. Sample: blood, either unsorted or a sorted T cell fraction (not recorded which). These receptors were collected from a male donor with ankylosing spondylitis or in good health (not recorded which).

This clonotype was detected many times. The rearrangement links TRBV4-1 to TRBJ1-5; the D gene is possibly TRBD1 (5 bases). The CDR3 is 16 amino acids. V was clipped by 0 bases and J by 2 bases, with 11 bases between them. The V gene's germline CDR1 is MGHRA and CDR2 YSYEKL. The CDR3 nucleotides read TGCGCCAGCAGCCAAGATCTGATGGGGGGCAATCAGCCCCAGCATTTT. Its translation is CASSQDLMGGNQPQHF.

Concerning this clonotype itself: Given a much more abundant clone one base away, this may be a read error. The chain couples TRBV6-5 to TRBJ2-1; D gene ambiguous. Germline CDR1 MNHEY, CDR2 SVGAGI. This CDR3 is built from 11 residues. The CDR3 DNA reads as TGTACCAGCAGTACTTACAATGAGCAGTTCTTC. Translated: CTSSTYNEQFF.

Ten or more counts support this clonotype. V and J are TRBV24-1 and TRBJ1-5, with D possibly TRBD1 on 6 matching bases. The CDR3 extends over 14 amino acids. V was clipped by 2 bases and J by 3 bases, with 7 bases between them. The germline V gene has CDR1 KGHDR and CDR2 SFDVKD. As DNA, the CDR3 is TGTGCCACCAGTGATTGGGGACACAATCAGCCCCAGCATTTT. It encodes CATSDWGHNQPQHF.

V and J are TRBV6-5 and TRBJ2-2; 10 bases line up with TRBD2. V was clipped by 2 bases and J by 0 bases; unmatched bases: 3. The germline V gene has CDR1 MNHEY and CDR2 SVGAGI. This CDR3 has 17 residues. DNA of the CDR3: TGTGCCAGCAGTTACGGGGGACTAGCGACGAACACCGGGGAGCTGTTTTTT. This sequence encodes CASSYGGLATNTGELFF.

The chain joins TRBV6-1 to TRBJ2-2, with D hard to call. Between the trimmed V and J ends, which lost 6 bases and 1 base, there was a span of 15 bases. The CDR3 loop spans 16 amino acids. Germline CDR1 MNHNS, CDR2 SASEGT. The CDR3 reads CASRRAWTVNTGELFF. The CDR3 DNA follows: TGTGCCAGCAGGCGCGCTTGGACGGTGAACACCGGGGAGCTGTTTTTT.

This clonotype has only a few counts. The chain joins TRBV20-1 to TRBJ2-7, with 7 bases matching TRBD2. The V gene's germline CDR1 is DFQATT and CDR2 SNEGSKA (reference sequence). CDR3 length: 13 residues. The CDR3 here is CSAGRGSSYEQYV. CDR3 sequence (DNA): TGCAGCGCCGGCCGCGGGAGCTCCTACGAGCAGTACGTC.

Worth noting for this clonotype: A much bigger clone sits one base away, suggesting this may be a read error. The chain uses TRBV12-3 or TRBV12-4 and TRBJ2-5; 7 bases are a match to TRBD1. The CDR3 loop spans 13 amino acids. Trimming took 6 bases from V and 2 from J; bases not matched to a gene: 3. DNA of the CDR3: TGTGCCAGCAGGGGGACAGAACAAGAGACCCAGTACTTC. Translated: CASRGTEQETQYF.

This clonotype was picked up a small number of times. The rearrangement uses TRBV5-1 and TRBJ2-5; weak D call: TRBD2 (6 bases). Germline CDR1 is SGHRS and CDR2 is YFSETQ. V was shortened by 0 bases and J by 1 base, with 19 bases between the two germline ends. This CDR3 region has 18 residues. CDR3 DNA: TGCGCCAGCAGCTTGGCCCTCTCCTTCTCTAGCGCCCAAGAGACCCAGTACTTC. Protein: CASSLALSFSSAQETQYF. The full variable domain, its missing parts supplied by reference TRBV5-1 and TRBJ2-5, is KAGVTQTPRYLIKTRGQQVTLSCSPISGHRSVSWYQQTPGQGLQFLFEYFSETQRNKGNFPGRFSGRQFSNSRSEMNVSTLELGDSALYLCASSLALSFSSAQETQYFGPGTRLLVL.

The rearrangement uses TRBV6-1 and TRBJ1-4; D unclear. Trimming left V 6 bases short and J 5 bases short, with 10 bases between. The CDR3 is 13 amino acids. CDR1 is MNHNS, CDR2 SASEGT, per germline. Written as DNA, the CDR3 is TGTGCCAGCAGCAGTGGGATGAATGAAAAACTGTTTTTT. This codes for CASSSGMNEKLFF.

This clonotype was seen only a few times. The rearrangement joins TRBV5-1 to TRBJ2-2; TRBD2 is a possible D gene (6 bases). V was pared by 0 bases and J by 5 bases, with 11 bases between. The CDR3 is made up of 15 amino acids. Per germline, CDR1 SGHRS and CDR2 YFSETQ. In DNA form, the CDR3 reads TGCGCCAGCAGCTTGGTGGCGGAGGGAACCGGGGAGCTGTTTTTT. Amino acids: CASSLVAEGTGELFF.

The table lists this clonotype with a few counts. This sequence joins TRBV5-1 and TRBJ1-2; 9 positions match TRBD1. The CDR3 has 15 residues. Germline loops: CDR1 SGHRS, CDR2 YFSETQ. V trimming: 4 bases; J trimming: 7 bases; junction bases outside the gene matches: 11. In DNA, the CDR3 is TGCGCCAGCAGCAAGACGAGGGACAGGGATTTTGGCTACACCTTC. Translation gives CASSKTRDRDFGYTF.

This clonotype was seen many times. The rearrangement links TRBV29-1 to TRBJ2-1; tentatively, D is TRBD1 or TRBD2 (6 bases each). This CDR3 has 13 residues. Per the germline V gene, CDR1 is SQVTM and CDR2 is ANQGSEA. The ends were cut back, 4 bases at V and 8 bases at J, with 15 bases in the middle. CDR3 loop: CSVGRGAVDEQFF. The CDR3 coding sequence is TGCAGCGTTGGGAGGGGGGCGGTCGATGAGCAGTTCTTC.

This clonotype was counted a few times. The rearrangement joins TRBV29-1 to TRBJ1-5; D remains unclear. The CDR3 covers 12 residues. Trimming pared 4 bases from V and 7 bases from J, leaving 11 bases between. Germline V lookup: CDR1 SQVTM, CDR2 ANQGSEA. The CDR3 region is CSVGAGGQPQHF. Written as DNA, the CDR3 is TGCAGCGTTGGGGCAGGTGGGCAGCCCCAGCATTTT.

In DNA, the CDR3 is TGTGCCAGCAGCTGGACTAGCGGAGTCTCCTACGAGCAGTACGTC. The encoded protein is CASSWTSGVSYEQYV. The chain uses TRBV7-8 and TRBJ2-7; 10 bases align to TRBD2. V shed 4 bases and J 0 bases; nucleotides not matched to a gene: 3. CDR1 is SGHVS and CDR2 is FQNEAQ in the germline V gene. CDR3 length equals 15 residues.